The 17 T cell receptor beta chains reported below all come from one sample, sequenced in a study of chemoradiotherapy in HPV16-positive cancers. Profiled with immunoSEQ multiplex PCR; TCRdb holds only in-frame clones, not every one. The data contain 5,000 to 7,000 clones, 73% of them singletons. Sample collection was performed from a patient who underwent chemoradiotherapy. These receptor sequences come from a human donor with HPV-associated anogenital cancer.

This chain joins TRBV19 and TRBJ2-5, with D possibly matching TRBD1 (5 bases). Germline V gene lookup returns CDR1 LNHDA and CDR2 SQIVND (reference sequence). V was pared by 0 bases and J by 6 bases, with 8 bases between. CDR3 length: 13 amino acids. The CDR3 coding sequence is TGTGCCAGTAGTATAGAGAAGGGGAAGACCCAGTACTTC. It is translated as CASSIEKGKTQYF. The full variable domain, rest sourced from reference TRBV19 and TRBJ2-5, is DGGITQSPKYLFRKEGQNVTLSCEQNLNHDAMYWYRQDPGQGLRLIYYSQIVNDFQKGDIAEGYSVSREKKESFPLTVTSAQKNPTAFYLCASSIEKGKTQYFGPGTRLLVL.

This clone showed up just a few times. The CDR3 DNA reads as TGTGCCAGCAGTTTAGAGCCGCTAGCGGTTAATGAGCAGTTCTTC. It specifies CASSLEPLAVNEQFF. The rearrangement links TRBV27 to TRBJ2-1; 7 positions agree with TRBD2. The CDR3 has 15 residues. The J segment lost 7 bases and the V segment lost 2 bases, leaving 8 bases of the junction unmatched. In germline, CDR1 is MNHEY, CDR2 SMNVEV (reference sequence).

The chain carries TRBV7-8 and TRBJ2-7; D not resolved. Germline values: CDR1 SGHVS, CDR2 FQNEAQ. This CDR3 is 14 amino acids long. Trimming removed 5 bases from V and 4 bases from J, with 15 bases in between. CDR3 amino acids: CASSPARVVYEQYF. CDR3 sequence (DNA): TGTGCCAGCAGCCCAGCCCGGGTCGTGTACGAGCAGTACTTC.

This chain joins TRBV15 and TRBJ1-2, with D unresolved. Germline values: CDR1 LNHNV, CDR2 YYDKDF (reference sequence). The CDR3 covers 14 residues. Trimming shortened V by 0 bases and J by 7 bases, and 12 bases separated the two germline ends. CDR3 region: CATSRDAEFGGYTF. The CDR3 nucleotides read TGTGCCACCAGCAGAGATGCAGAGTTCGGTGGCTACACCTTC.

The chain carries TRBV7-9 and TRBJ2-5; TRBD1 aligns across 8 bases. This CDR3 comprises 15 residues. The trim removed 1 base at V and 11 bases at J, leaving 12 bases unmatched. Looked up from germline, CDR1 is SEHNR and CDR2 is FQNEAQ (reference sequence). For the CDR3, the DNA is TGTGCCAGCAGCTTAGGGACAGGGAGGTCGGGGGAGCAGTACTTC. Translation: CASSLGTGRSGEQYF.

This chain joins TRBV5-8 and TRBJ1-6, with D maybe TRBD1 (5 bases). The germline CDR1 and CDR2 sequences are SGHTS and YDEGEE. This CDR3 contains 12 residues. The CDR3 protein is CATGTYNSPLHF. CDR3 sequence (DNA): TGTGCGACCGGGACGTATAATTCACCCCTCCACTTT.

The chain joins TRBV5-1 to TRBJ2-1; a possible D gene is TRBD2 (5 bases). This CDR3 contains 13 residues. The germline CDR1 and CDR2 sequences are SGHRS and YFSETQ. V was cut by 1 base and J by 15 bases, with 17 bases left in between. CDR3 loop: CASSLLTASGWFF. The CDR3 coding sequence is TGCGCCAGCAGCTTGTTAACGGCCTCGGGATGGTTCTTC. Using reference TRBV5-1 and TRBJ2-1 for the parts outside the CDR3, the full variable domain is KAGVTQTPRYLIKTRGQQVTLSCSPISGHRSVSWYQQTPGQGLQFLFEYFSETQRNKGNFPGRFSGRQFSNSRSEMNVSTLELGDSALYLCASSLLTASGWFFGPGTRLTVL.

The V gene is TRBV5-1, the J gene TRBJ2-3, with 8 bases identical to TRBD1. The V gene's germline CDR1 is SGHRS and CDR2 YFSETQ. The junction had 8 bases not matched to a gene; V was cut back by 4 bases and J by 4 bases. The CDR3 length is 15 residues. The CDR3 coding sequence is TGCGCCAGCAGCCTCCTGGACAGGGTGGCAGATACGCAGTATTTT. Translated: CASSLLDRVADTQYF.

The J gene is TRBJ2-5, the V gene TRBV5-1; 9 nucleotides match TRBD2. From germline, CDR1 is SGHRS and CDR2 YFSETQ. The V and J ends lost 2 bases and 1 base, in that order; junction bases with no gene match: 9. The CDR3 consists of 17 residues. This CDR3 is CASSFGGTSTIQETQYF. CDR3 nucleotides: TGCGCCAGCAGCTTTGGAGGGACTAGCACCATCCAAGAGACCCAGTACTTC.

This clone has more than one count but fewer than ten. The chain employs TRBV7-9 and TRBJ2-7, with 10 bases lining up with TRBD2. This CDR3 is 15 amino acids long. CDR1 is SEHNR and CDR2 is FQNEAQ in the germline V gene (reference sequence). Unmatched junction bases numbered 1, after V lost 0 bases and J lost 2 bases. The CDR3 DNA reads as TGTGCCAGCAGCTTAGCTAGCGGGGGGACCTACGAGCAGTACTTC. Translation: CASSLASGGTYEQYF.

J is TRBJ2-4 and V is TRBV7-9; 8 bases align to TRBD1. The CDR3 is 13 amino acids. Germline V gives CDR1 SEHNR, CDR2 FQNEAQ (reference sequence). V lost 6 bases to trimming and J lost 5 bases; unmatched junction nucleotides: 3. CDR3 nucleotide sequence: TGTGCCAGCAGAGGACAGGGACAAAACATTCAGTACTTC. Its protein product is CASRGQGQNIQYF.

This rearrangement joins TRBV9 to TRBJ2-6, with 9 bases matching TRBD1. The CDR3 runs 17 residues. Germline-derived CDR1 and CDR2 are SGDLS and YYNGEE. With V trimmed by 4 bases and J by 1 base, 6 bases remained unmatched. The CDR3 DNA sequence: TGTGCCAGCAGCCCGGACAGGGGACAGTCTGGGGCCAACGTCCTGACTTTC. Protein: CASSPDRGQSGANVLTF.

The gene calls are TRBV7-2 and TRBJ1-6, with 9 bases that match TRBD1. Germline CDR1 is SGHTA and CDR2 is FQGNSA. CDR3 size: 22 residues. J was trimmed by 1 base and V by 0 bases; bases with no gene match: 16. The CDR3 is CASSLAGGRGTGIRSYNSPLHF. Here the CDR3 DNA reads TGTGCCAGCAGCTTAGCCGGGGGAAGGGGGACAGGGATTAGATCCTATAATTCACCCCTCCACTTT.

This chain joins TRBV27 and TRBJ1-1; no reliable D call. V was cut by 0 bases and J by 1 base, with 3 bases left in between. Looked up from germline, CDR1 is MNHEY and CDR2 is SMNVEV (reference sequence). The CDR3 is 13 residues long. The CDR3 bases are TGTGCCAGCAGTTTATCGCCGAACACTGAAGCTTTCTTT. Encoded protein: CASSLSPNTEAFF.

This clone was counted between two and nine times. The chain combines TRBV2 with TRBJ1-6, with D possibly being TRBD1 (6 bases). Germline-derived CDR1 and CDR2 are SNHLY and FYNNEI. V gave up 5 bases and J gave up 4 bases, with 12 bases separating them. The CDR3 loop spans 15 amino acids. The CDR3 loop reads CASSKGGRYNSPLHF. CDR3 DNA sequence: TGTGCCAGCAGTAAGGGGGGTCGATATAATTCACCCCTCCACTTT.

To note about this clone: At one boundary the junction diverges from the germline segment, which might be a read error. The chain is built from TRBV30 and TRBJ2-7; the D is unclear. Per the germline V gene, CDR1 is GTSNPN and CDR2 is SVGIG (reference sequence). CDR3 length equals 11 residues. CDR3 sequence reads: CAWSASRFRHF. The CDR3, as DNA: TGTGCCTGGAGTGCCTCCAGGTTCCGTCACTTC.

The V and J genes are TRBV9 and TRBJ2-1, with TRBD1 as a possible D gene (6 bases). Germline V lookup: CDR1 SGDLS, CDR2 YYNGEE. This CDR3 is built from 16 residues. The V end was cut by 0 bases, the J end by 7 bases, with 17 bases between. CDR3 bases: TGTGCCAGCAGCGTAGCCTCTGGGGGCGCCGAAAATGAGCAGTTCTTC. It is translated as CASSVASGGAENEQFF.